The 5 T cell receptor beta chains in this list originate from one sample, sequenced in a study of PD-1 blockade in classical Hodgkin lymphoma. The time point was: cycle 4 day 1 (C4D1), after less than seven weeks of nivolumab. With no exception, relapse followed autologous stem cell transplantation in all patients, and brentuximab vedotin exposure varied. The method was immunoSEQ multiplex PCR; TCRdb's version includes in-frame clones alone and lacks a portion of them. The sample lists some 110,000 clones, 89% occurring once. Source: peripheral blood mononuclear cells (PBMCs), taken before the fourth cycle of nivolumab. Receptor source: a human donor with classical Hodgkin lymphoma.

This chain connects TRBV2 to TRBJ1-5, with D perhaps TRBD1 (5 bases). V lost 11 bases and J lost 0, with 17 bases in between. The germline V gene has CDR1 SNHLY and CDR2 FYNNEI. The CDR3 sequence is 15 residues long. The CDR3 nucleotides read TGTGCCTGCGCCCGGGGGGGGGATAGCAATCAGCCCCAGCATTTT. This translates into CACARGGDSNQPQHF.

This chain connects TRBV27 to TRBJ1-2; the D is unclear. The V gene's germline CDR1 is MNHEY and CDR2 SMNVEV (reference sequence). Trimming cost V 0 bases and J 3 bases, with 5 bases left between them. The CDR3 runs to 13 residues. The CDR3 here is CASSLSKDYGYTF. The CDR3 DNA sequence: TGTGCCAGCAGTTTATCGAAGGACTATGGCTACACCTTC.

Written as DNA, the CDR3 is TGTGCCTGGAGTCTCTCCGACAGGTACGAGCAGTACTTC. This encodes CAWSLSDRYEQYF. This rearrangement joins TRBV30 to TRBJ2-7, with D tentatively TRBD1 (6 bases). V was pared by 2 bases and J by 4 bases, with 12 bases between. The CDR3 is 13 residues long. Germline loops: CDR1 GTSNPN, CDR2 SVGIG (reference sequence).

V usage is TRBV12-5 and J usage is TRBJ2-3; TRBD2 aligns across 10 bases. Germline assignment: CDR1 LGHNT and CDR2 FRNRAP. V lost 3 bases and J lost 2; bases outside the gene matches: 8. CDR3 length equals 17 residues. The CDR3 DNA follows: TGTGCTAGTGGTTTCCGGGCTAGCGGGAGCACCACAGATACGCAGTATTTT. Its protein is CASGFRASGSTTDTQYF.

This chain joins TRBV19 and TRBJ2-1; D unclear. Germline CDR1 is LNHDA and CDR2 is SQIVND (reference sequence). This CDR3 contains 13 residues. V lost 1 base, J lost 4 bases, and 5 bases lay in between. CDR3 loop: CASSIGFYNEQFF. The CDR3 DNA is TGTGCCAGTAGTATAGGATTTTACAATGAGCAGTTCTTC.